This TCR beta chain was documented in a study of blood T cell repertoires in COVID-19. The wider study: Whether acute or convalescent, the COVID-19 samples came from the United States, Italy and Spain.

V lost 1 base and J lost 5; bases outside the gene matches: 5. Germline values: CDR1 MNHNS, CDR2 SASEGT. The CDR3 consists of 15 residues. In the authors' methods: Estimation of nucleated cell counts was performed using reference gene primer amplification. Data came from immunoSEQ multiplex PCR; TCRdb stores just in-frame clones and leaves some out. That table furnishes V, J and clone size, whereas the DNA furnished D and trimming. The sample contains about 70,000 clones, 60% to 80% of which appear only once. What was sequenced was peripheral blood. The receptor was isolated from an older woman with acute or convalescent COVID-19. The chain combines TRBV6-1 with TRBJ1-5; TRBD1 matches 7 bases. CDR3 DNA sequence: TGTGCCAGCAGTGAAGGAGACAGGGTCCATCAGCCCCAGCATTTT. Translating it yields CASSEGDRVHQPQHF.